Following are 29 T cell receptor beta chains from one sample sequenced in a study of glioma-infiltrating T cells after dendritic cell vaccination. Clones were read by immunoSEQ multiplex PCR, and TCRdb kept only the in-frame ones, dropping some. The repertoire holds about 50,000 clones, over 75% seen once, with over 4.5% in the top ten. Indicated time point: after dendritic cell vaccination, including at tumor progression/relapse. The sample consisted of blood, taken after dendritic cell vaccination. The receptors shown here come from a human donor with glioblastoma.

The chain has TRBV9 and TRBJ1-1; D gene unclear. CDR1 is SGDLS, CDR2 YYNGEE, per germline. V lost 0 bases and J lost 4, with 16 bases in between. The CDR3 sequence is 16 residues long. CDR3 DNA: TGTGCCAGCAGCGTAGTAAGTCGGCAGGCAGGCACTGAAGCTTTCTTT. This sequence encodes CASSVVSRQAGTEAFF.

The J gene is TRBJ1-2, the V gene TRBV10-3, with 11 bases that match TRBD1. Looked up from germline, CDR1 is ENHRY and CDR2 is SYGVKD. Trimming at V came to 0 bases and at J to 8 bases, leaving 2 bases not matched to a gene. The CDR3 is 14 amino acids. The DNA of the CDR3 is TGTGCCATCAGTGAGTCGGACAGGGGGCAGGGCTACACCTTC. Its protein product is CAISESDRGQGYTF.

This chain links TRBV4-1 with TRBJ1-3; no firm D call. Germline values: CDR1 MGHRA, CDR2 YSYEKL. Trimming took off 4 bases at V and 3 bases at J, with 7 bases between the two ends. The CDR3 runs to 13 residues. The CDR3 bases are TGCGCCAGCAGCCCCCCTTATGGAAACACCATATATTTT. Encoded protein: CASSPPYGNTIYF.

The rearrangement uses TRBV28 and TRBJ1-3; D is perhaps TRBD1 (6 bases). The CDR3 is 16 amino acids. The V end was cut by 6 bases, the J end by 3 bases, with 18 bases between. Germline lookup yields CDR1 MDHEN and CDR2 SYDVKM. The CDR3 protein is CASRPPQGRVGNTIYF. CDR3 nucleotide sequence: TGTGCCAGCAGACCCCCCCAGGGGCGGGTTGGAAACACCATATATTTT.

The chain combines TRBV20-1 with TRBJ1-2; D remains unclear. CDR1 DFQATT and CDR2 SNEGSKA come from the germline V gene (reference sequence). This CDR3 spans 9 amino acids. V lost 5 bases and J 5 bases, leaving 3 bases between the germline ends. In nucleotides, the CDR3 is TGCAGTGCTCTATATGGCTACACCTTC. Protein sequence: CSALYGYTF.

The gene calls are TRBV5-6 and TRBJ2-3; tentative D call: TRBD2 (6 bases). Trimming removed 3 bases at V and 8 bases at J, with 22 bases between. CDR3 length: 16 amino acids. Germline V gives CDR1 SGHDT, CDR2 YYEEEE. CDR3 loop: CASSSANRLGRGTQYF. The CDR3 DNA is TGTGCCAGCAGCTCCGCAAACCGACTAGGGCGGGGTACGCAGTATTTT.

The J gene is TRBJ1-2, the V gene TRBV28, with unresolved D. This CDR3 comprises 12 residues. V dropped 8 bases and J dropped 5 bases, with 12 bases sitting between them. The germline CDR1 and CDR2 sequences are MDHEN and SYDVKM. CDR3 sequence (DNA): TGTGCCAGCGCCCTCTCCGCGTATGGCTACACCTTC. Translation: CASALSAYGYTF.

This chain uses TRBV19 with TRBJ2-7; D is possibly TRBD2 (5 bases). Germline CDR1 LNHDA, CDR2 SQIVND (reference sequence). V dropped 9 bases and J dropped 0 bases, with 18 bases sitting between them. The CDR3 covers 15 residues. CDR3 loop: CASQQDPAGSYEQYF. The CDR3 DNA reads as TGTGCCAGCCAGCAGGATCCGGCGGGCTCCTACGAGCAGTACTTC.

The V call is TRBV10-3, the J call TRBJ1-2; D is possibly TRBD1 (5 bases). From germline, CDR1 is ENHRY and CDR2 SYGVKD. This CDR3 has 12 residues. V dropped 2 bases and J dropped 11 bases, with 12 bases sitting between them. The CDR3 sequence is CAISEANRRYTF. CDR3 bases: TGTGCCATCAGTGAGGCCAACAGGCGTTACACCTTC.

The chain uses TRBV5-6 and TRBJ1-4; D unresolved. The CDR3 is 13 residues long. V dropped 3 bases and J dropped 5 bases, with 8 bases sitting between them. Germline V gene data show CDR1 as SGHDT and CDR2 as YYEEEE. The CDR3 sequence is CASSSRNNEKLFF. DNA of the CDR3: TGTGCCAGCAGCTCGAGGAACAATGAAAAACTGTTTTTT.

The chain has TRBV7-2 and TRBJ2-7; no reliable D call. CDR1 SGHTA and CDR2 FQGNSA come from the germline V gene. Trimming pared 7 bases from V and 0 bases from J, leaving 16 bases between. CDR3 length: 15 residues. CDR3 region: CASTQTPGSSYEQYF. The CDR3 region has the DNA TGTGCCAGCACCCAGACTCCGGGTAGCTCCTACGAGCAGTACTTC.

This rearrangement joins TRBV28 to TRBJ2-5; weak D call: TRBD2 (9 bases). Germline V gene lookup returns CDR1 MDHEN and CDR2 SYDVKM. The CDR3 spans 15 residues. V was shortened by 5 bases and J by 5 bases, with 18 bases between the two germline ends. This CDR3 reads CASSPDRAGGETQYF. The CDR3 DNA follows: TGTGCCAGCAGTCCGGACAGGGCGGGAGGGGAGACCCAGTACTTC.

The chain couples TRBV19 to TRBJ2-5; the match to TRBD1 covers 9 bases. The CDR3 consists of 14 residues. Germline V CDR1 and CDR2: LNHDA, SQIVND (reference sequence). V shed 5 bases, J shed 5 bases, and the junction held 6 bases outside the gene matches. The CDR3 region has the DNA TGTGCCAGTAGTGAGAACAGGGGGCTGGAGACCCAGTACTTC. Protein product: CASSENRGLETQYF. The whole variable domain, remainder taken from reference TRBV19 and TRBJ2-5, is DGGITQSPKYLFRKEGQNVTLSCEQNLNHDAMYWYRQDPGQGLRLIYYSQIVNDFQKGDIAEGYSVSREKKESFPLTVTSAQKNPTAFYLCASSENRGLETQYFGPGTRLLVL.

The chain is built from TRBV7-2 and TRBJ2-1, with TRBD2 matching over 7 bases. The CDR3 has 15 amino acids. Trimming cost V 2 bases and J 8 bases; bases outside gene matches: 9. Germline V lookup: CDR1 SGHTA, CDR2 FQGNSA. CDR3 loop: CASSLSRGSRDEQFF. CDR3 nucleotides: TGTGCCAGCAGCTTAAGTCGCGGGAGCCGCGATGAGCAGTTCTTC.

This chain links TRBV28 with TRBJ2-3, with TRBD1 as a possible D gene (5 bases). This CDR3 spans 13 amino acids. The V end lost 7 bases, the J end lost 6 bases, and 14 bases lay between the germline ends. The germline V gene encodes CDR1 MDHEN and CDR2 SYDVKM. CDR3 bases: TGTGCCAGCAACATAGGGGTTCAGGATACGCAGTATTTT. This translates into CASNIGVQDTQYF.

CDR3 residues: CASSYWGGEAFF. DNA for the CDR3: TGTGCCAGCAGTTACTGGGGGGGTGAAGCTTTCTTT. The gene calls are TRBV6-5 and TRBJ1-1, with D possibly TRBD1 on 5 matching bases. V shed 1 base and J shed 7 bases, with 7 bases lying between them. Germline assignment: CDR1 MNHEY and CDR2 SVGAGI. CDR3 length: 12 amino acids.

V and J are TRBV28 and TRBJ1-5; possible D gene TRBD1, 6 bases. The CDR3 covers 16 residues. From germline, CDR1 is MDHEN and CDR2 SYDVKM. The V end was cut by 5 bases, the J end by 1 base, with 15 bases between. CDR3 region: CASSLRGGASNQPQHF. In DNA form, the CDR3 reads TGTGCCAGCAGTCTTCGAGGGGGGGCGAGCAATCAGCCCCAGCATTTT.

The chain is built from TRBV7-8 and TRBJ1-2; perhaps TRBD1 as D (6 bases). The CDR3 is made up of 13 amino acids. The V gene's germline CDR1 is SGHVS and CDR2 FQNEAQ. Trimming took 5 bases from V and 2 from J, leaving 9 bases between them. The DNA for the CDR3 is TGTGCCAGCAGCCAGGGGACCAACTATGGCTACACCTTC. This encodes CASSQGTNYGYTF.

This rearrangement joins TRBV19 to TRBJ1-2, with TRBD1 matching over 7 bases. The J segment lost 4 bases and the V segment lost 6 bases, leaving 11 bases of the junction unmatched. Looked up from germline, CDR1 is LNHDA and CDR2 is SQIVND (reference sequence). This CDR3 has 15 residues. The CDR3 DNA reads as TGTGCCAGTAGACCCTTGATGGGACAGACCTATGGCTACACCTTC. Its protein is CASRPLMGQTYGYTF.

The gene calls are TRBV9 and TRBJ2-5; possible D gene TRBD1, 6 bases. The CDR3 spans 15 residues. The germline gives CDR1 SGDLS, CDR2 YYNGEE. The V gene lost 0 bases and the J gene lost 0 bases, with 9 bases spanning the gap. CDR3 bases: TGTGCCAGCAGCGTAGCAGGGGCGAACCAAGAGACCCAGTACTTC. It translates to CASSVAGANQETQYF.

This clone was observed a few times. This chain connects TRBV7-9 to TRBJ2-1; D perhaps matches TRBD2 (6 bases). Per germline, CDR1 SEHNR and CDR2 FQNEAQ (reference sequence). Trimming took 3 bases from V and 12 from J, leaving 15 bases between them. The CDR3 runs 13 residues. CDR3 residues: CASSFMGGNAQFF. The DNA for the CDR3 is TGTGCCAGCAGCTTTATGGGCGGGAACGCGCAGTTCTTC.

V gene TRBV6-1 combines with J gene TRBJ1-6; 7 nucleotides align to TRBD1. The CDR3 contains 15 residues. V dropped 3 bases and J dropped 6; count of bases not matched to a gene: 5. Germline V gene lookup returns CDR1 MNHNS and CDR2 SASEGT. The DNA of the CDR3 is TGTGCCAGCAGTGAGAGGACAGGCCTTAATTCACCCCTCCACTTT. Translated, it gives CASSERTGLNSPLHF.

The chain has TRBV5-6 and TRBJ2-7; 8 nucleotides line up with TRBD2. CDR1 is SGHDT, CDR2 YYEEEE, per germline. This CDR3 has 14 residues. Germline trimming cut 4 bases from V and 3 bases from J; bases unmatched to any gene: 6. DNA of the CDR3: TGTGCCAGCAGCCCCGGGGGGGGGTACTACGAGCAGTACTTC. Protein sequence: CASSPGGGYYEQYF.

The rearrangement links TRBV6-1 to TRBJ1-5; D ambiguous. There are 14 residues in the CDR3. The ends were cut back, 7 bases at V and 2 bases at J, with 12 bases in the middle. Germline V gene data show CDR1 as MNHNS and CDR2 as SASEGT. In DNA form, the CDR3 reads TGTGCCAGCATTCAGGCGGGAGGCAATCAGCCCCAGCATTTT. This codes for CASIQAGGNQPQHF.

The chain uses TRBV28 and TRBJ2-7; no clear D gene. V was shortened by 4 bases and J by 7 bases, with 8 bases between the two germline ends. Germline lookup yields CDR1 MDHEN and CDR2 SYDVKM. The CDR3 has 11 residues. The CDR3 DNA follows: TGTGCCAGCAGTTCTACGCCGGAGCAGTACTTC. The encoded protein is CASSSTPEQYF.

This chain uses TRBV6-5 with TRBJ1-2; 7 nucleotides line up with TRBD1. The CDR3 consists of 12 residues. Germline V gives CDR1 MNHEY, CDR2 SVGAGI. With 4 bases clipped from V and 10 bases from J, the junction kept 6 bases outside the gene matches. The CDR3 reads CASSSDRANYTF. The DNA for the CDR3 is TGTGCCAGCAGTTCCGACAGGGCCAACTACACCTTC.

This rearrangement joins TRBV7-8 to TRBJ2-7; D not certain. The ends were cut back, 3 bases at V and 2 bases at J, with 5 bases in the middle. The germline V gene has CDR1 SGHVS and CDR2 FQNEAQ. This CDR3 is 12 amino acids long. The CDR3: CASSFSAYEQYF. In DNA form, the CDR3 reads TGTGCCAGCAGCTTTTCAGCCTACGAGCAGTACTTC.

This chain links TRBV7-6 with TRBJ2-7, with TRBD1 identical over 10 bases. With 1 base clipped from V and 5 bases from J, the junction kept 8 bases outside the gene matches. This CDR3 contains 16 residues. The germline V gene encodes CDR1 SGHVS and CDR2 FNYEAQ. The CDR3 reads CASSLVPGQGSHEQYF. For the CDR3, the DNA is TGTGCCAGCAGCTTAGTTCCGGGACAGGGGTCCCACGAGCAGTACTTC. Full variable domain (rest looked up from reference TRBV7-6 and TRBJ2-7): GAGVSQSPRYKVTKRGQDVALRCDPISGHVSLYWYRQALGQGPEFLTYFNYEAQQDKSGLPNDRFSAERPEGSISTLTIQRTEQRDSAMYRCASSLVPGQGSHEQYFGPGTRLTVT.

The chain recombines TRBV28 with TRBJ1-2; 7 bases line up with TRBD1. Germline V gene data show CDR1 as MDHEN and CDR2 as SYDVKM. The CDR3 runs to 12 residues. Trimming removed 6 bases from V and 8 bases from J; junction bases left unmatched: 6. CDR3 sequence (DNA): TGTGCCAGCAGGGACACAGGGGAAGGCTACACCTTC. Its translation: CASRDTGEGYTF.